This T cell receptor (beta chain) originates from a study of STAT5B mutations in CD4+ large granular lymphocyte leukemia. General observations from the study: Compared with healthy controls (2/35), patient top clones favored TRBV06 (8/27). Main leukemic clonotypes were patient-specific, but around 25% appeared at low frequency elsewhere.

Sequencing was at survey level. The data were produced by immunoSEQ multiplex PCR, yet TCRdb's version contains in-frame clones alone and is incomplete. The sample records 40,000 to 55,000 clones, around 86% being singletons. As for this clone: The antigen is unknown.

V lost 1 base to trimming and J lost 4 bases, with 8 bases between them. CDR3 size: 13 residues. The germline CDR1 and CDR2 sequences are SGHTS and YDEGEE. The specimen sequenced was CD4+ T cells from blood buffy coats. The V and J genes are TRBV5-8 and TRBJ1-2; no firm D call. The receptor comes from a human donor in good health. In DNA form, the CDR3 reads TGTGCCAGCAGCTTGTTCCCCTTCTATGGCTACACCTTC. It is translated as CASSLFPFYGYTF.